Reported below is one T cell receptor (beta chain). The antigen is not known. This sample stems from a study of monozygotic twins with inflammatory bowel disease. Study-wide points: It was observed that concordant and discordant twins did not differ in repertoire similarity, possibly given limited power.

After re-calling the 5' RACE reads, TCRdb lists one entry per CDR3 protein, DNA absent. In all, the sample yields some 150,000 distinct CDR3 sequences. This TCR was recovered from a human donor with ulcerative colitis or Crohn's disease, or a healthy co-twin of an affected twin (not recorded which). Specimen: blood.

CDR3 amino acids: CASSLYGGPASTDTQYF. This rearrangement joins TRBV27 to TRBJ2-3; TCRdb designates TRBD1, a call that cannot be tested without DNA. Germline V lookup: CDR1 MNHEY, CDR2 SMNVEV (reference sequence). CDR3 length equals 17 residues.